The clone carrying this T cell receptor beta chain was seen more than once but under ten times. This specimen comes from a study of CD8+ T cells in alopecia areata. The sample's treatment: oral pan-JAK inhibitor, 5-10 mg twice daily. Researchers took lesional scalp punch biopsies and peripheral blood from people who were alopecia areata patients. cDNA serving as the sequencing template came from extracted, reverse transcribed RNA. Method: immunoSEQ multiplex PCR; TCRdb's copy keeps in-frame clones and lacks some. The sample holds 200,000 to 250,000 clones; over 60% are singletons and the top ten take about 4.2%. The CDR3 runs to 12 residues. The germline gives CDR1 SGHTA, CDR2 FQGNSA. Trimming removed 5 bases at V and 10 bases at J, with 12 bases between.

The specimen was CD4+ T cells sorted from blood, collected at week 4, from a patient treated with tofacitinib. V is TRBV7-2 and J is TRBJ2-1, with TRBD2 as a possible D gene (5 bases). The source of this sequence is a human donor with alopecia areata. CDR3 nucleotide sequence: TGTGCCAGCAGCCGACCTCGGGAAGAGCAGTTCTTC. Translating it yields CASSRPREEQFF.